One sample yielded the 17 T cell receptor beta chains listed below, sequenced in a study of blood T cell repertoires in COVID-19. Clones were read by immunoSEQ multiplex PCR, and TCRdb kept only the in-frame ones, dropping some. The data contain about 110,000 clones, approximately 82% of them singletons. The source material was peripheral blood. These receptors originate from a woman aged 70-85 years with acute or convalescent COVID-19.

J is TRBJ2-1 and V is TRBV12-3 or TRBV12-4; TRBD1 might be the D (5 bases). The CDR3 has 12 residues. Trimming stripped 10 bases from V and 6 bases from J, with 13 bases between. The DNA for the CDR3 is TGTGCCACCGGTGGGGCCGTCAATGAGCAGTTCTTC. Translated, it gives CATGGAVNEQFF.

The J gene is TRBJ2-1, the V gene TRBV5-4; D unresolved. The CDR3 length is 14 residues. Germline V gives CDR1 SGHNT, CDR2 YYREEE (reference sequence). Deletions cut 2 bases from V and 0 bases from J, with 6 bases between. CDR3 sequence reads: CASSLPSSYNEQFF. In nucleotides, the CDR3 is TGTGCCAGCAGCTTACCTAGCTCCTACAATGAGCAGTTCTTC. Looking up the rest from reference TRBV5-4 and TRBJ2-1 gives the full variable domain: ETGVTQSPTHLIKTRGQQVTLRCSSQSGHNTVSWYQQALGQGPQFIFQYYREEENGRGNFPPRFSGLQFPNYSSELNVNALELDDSALYLCASSLPSSYNEQFFGPGTRLTVL.

V is TRBV4-3 and J is TRBJ1-6, with 8 bases fitting TRBD1. The V gene's germline CDR1 is LGHNA and CDR2 YSLEER. The CDR3 runs to 15 residues. V trimming: 4 bases; J trimming: 4 bases; junction bases outside the gene matches: 3. DNA for the CDR3: TGCGCCAGCAGCCGGGACAGGAATTATAATTCACCCCTCCACTTT. Translation: CASSRDRNYNSPLHF.

The CDR3 coding sequence is TGTGCCAGCAGCTTGGTAATAGCGGGAGCCTACGAGCAGTACTTC. Translated: CASSLVIAGAYEQYF. The V and J genes are TRBV5-5 and TRBJ2-7, with TRBD2 matching 9 bases. The V gene end was trimmed by 0 bases and the J gene end by 2 bases; junction bases not matched to a gene: 3. Germline CDR1 and CDR2: SGHKS and YYEKEE (reference sequence). The CDR3 is 15 amino acids.

A few counts support this clone. The rearrangement links TRBV7-9 to TRBJ1-4, with 7 bases that match TRBD1. Per germline, CDR1 SEHNR and CDR2 FQNEAQ (reference sequence). The ends lost 11 bases at V and 3 bases at J; junction bases unmatched: 18. This CDR3 is built from 17 residues. CDR3 amino acids: CAGEGGIQGGSNEKLFF. CDR3 in DNA: TGTGCCGGAGAAGGAGGGATCCAGGGGGGATCTAATGAAAAACTGTTTTTT.

The chain links TRBV7-9 to TRBJ2-1; D unclear. This CDR3 is built from 14 residues. V was pared by 1 base and J by 6 bases, with 10 bases between. CDR1 SEHNR and CDR2 FQNEAQ come from the germline V gene (reference sequence). The CDR3 DNA reads TGTGCCAGCAGCTTAGATACGGGTATCAATGAGCAGTTCTTC. It codes for CASSLDTGINEQFF.

The rearrangement links TRBV6-5 to TRBJ2-5; 9 bases match TRBD2. Per germline, CDR1 MNHEY and CDR2 SVGAGI. The length of the CDR3 is 15 residues. With 8 bases clipped from V and 1 base from J, the junction kept 8 bases outside the gene matches. The CDR3 here is CASGKRGVRQETQYF. The CDR3 DNA sequence: TGTGCCAGCGGAAAGCGGGGGGTTCGCCAAGAGACCCAGTACTTC.

This sequence joins TRBV7-6 and TRBJ2-7; tentatively, D is TRBD2 (6 bases). The germline V gene has CDR1 SGHVS and CDR2 FNYEAQ. This CDR3 comprises 15 residues. V was pared by 1 base and J by 6 bases, with 16 bases between. In DNA form, the CDR3 reads TGTGCCAGCAGCTTAGATGGGGGGTCTCGCTCCGAGCAGTACTTC. Protein sequence: CASSLDGGSRSEQYF.

This chain uses TRBV11-2 with TRBJ2-5, with TRBD2 identical over 10 bases. This CDR3 has 17 amino acids. Germline values: CDR1 SGHAT, CDR2 FQNNGV. V shed 1 base, J shed 6 bases, and the junction held 11 bases outside the gene matches. The CDR3 reads CASSLVQDSGGLQTQYF. The DNA for the CDR3 is TGTGCCAGCAGCTTAGTGCAAGATAGCGGGGGGTTACAGACCCAGTACTTC. The variable domain in full, completed from reference TRBV11-2 and TRBJ2-5, reads EAGVAQSPRYKIIEKRQSVAFWCNPISGHATLYWYQQILGQGPKLLIQFQNNGVVDDSQLPKDRFSAERLKGVDSTLKIQPAKLEDSAVYLCASSLVQDSGGLQTQYFGPGTRLLVL.

This chain joins TRBV11-2 and TRBJ1-5; TRBD1 might be the D (5 bases). CDR3 length: 16 residues. V lost 6 bases and J lost 3, with 18 bases in between. Looked up from germline, CDR1 is SGHAT and CDR2 is FQNNGV. The CDR3 DNA reads as TGTGCCAGCAGTCGCGACAGCTTCTCAGACAATCAGCCCCAGCATTTT. It specifies CASSRDSFSDNQPQHF.

The genes are TRBV6-2 or TRBV6-3 and TRBJ1-5; D uncertain. V lost 6 bases to trimming and J lost 0 bases, with 15 bases between them. CDR3 length: 16 amino acids. CDR1 and CDR2 (germline): MNHEY, SVGEGT. This chain's CDR3 is CASSLDTGYSNQPQHF. The CDR3 DNA reads as TGTGCCAGCAGCCTTGATACGGGGTATAGCAATCAGCCCCAGCATTTT.

The chain has TRBV7-2 and TRBJ2-7, with 13 bases matching TRBD2. Germline V gives CDR1 SGHTA, CDR2 FQGNSA. V gave up 5 bases and J gave up 7 bases; unmatched junction bases: 5. CDR3 length equals 14 residues. This CDR3 reads CASSALAGGREQYV. Here the CDR3 DNA reads TGTGCCAGCAGCGCACTAGCGGGGGGGAGGGAGCAGTACGTC.

This chain links TRBV10-3 with TRBJ1-4, with D maybe TRBD1 (6 bases). There are 15 residues in the CDR3. V lost 3 bases and J lost 5, with 13 bases in between. Germline V gene lookup returns CDR1 ENHRY and CDR2 SYGVKD. As DNA, the CDR3 is TGTGCCATCAGTGATTCTCGACAGGCCAATGAAAAACTGTTTTTT. Amino acid sequence: CAISDSRQANEKLFF.

The rearrangement links TRBV6-5 to TRBJ2-7, with a possible D match to TRBD2 (6 bases). Trimming pared 5 bases from V and 4 bases from J, leaving 12 bases between. This CDR3 spans 13 amino acids. Per the germline V gene, CDR1 is MNHEY and CDR2 is SVGAGI. CDR3 coding DNA: TGTGCCAGCAGTCCAACTCTAGCGTACGAGCAGTACTTC. Its protein is CASSPTLAYEQYF.

This CDR3 is CASSQEGPGQGLNEQFF. CDR3 in DNA: TGCGCCAGCAGCCAAGAAGGGCCGGGACAGGGGTTGAATGAGCAGTTCTTC. The chain couples TRBV4-1 to TRBJ2-1; 10 positions match TRBD1. After removal of 0 bases from V and 7 bases from J, the junction contained 9 bases not matched to a gene. Germline V gives CDR1 MGHRA, CDR2 YSYEKL. This CDR3 comprises 17 residues.

This clone was observed a handful of times. This chain links TRBV7-8 with TRBJ2-7; weak D call: TRBD2 (6 bases). The CDR3 spans 14 residues. Germline loops: CDR1 SGHVS, CDR2 FQNEAQ. V lost 3 bases, J lost 2 bases, and 11 bases lay in between. CDR3 sequence (DNA): TGTGCCAGCAGCTTCCGCCGGGAGCCCTACGAGCAGTACTTC. This codes for CASSFRREPYEQYF.

DNA for the CDR3: TGTGCCAGCAGCTCACGAGGGACAGGGGAAGTGGGCTCTGGAAACACCATATATTTT. This codes for CASSSRGTGEVGSGNTIYF. The rearrangement uses TRBV7-6 and TRBJ1-3; TRBD1 aligns across 10 bases. CDR3 size: 19 residues. Germline lookup yields CDR1 SGHVS and CDR2 FNYEAQ. Unmatched junction bases numbered 12, after V lost 4 bases and J lost 0 bases.